This T cell receptor beta chain was obtained from a study of blood T cell repertoires in COVID-19. The repertoire was sequenced with immunoSEQ multiplex PCR; TCRdb's copy has only in-frame clones and lacks some. The sample carries around 200,000 clones, approximately 88% recorded once. With 3 bases removed from V and 7 bases from J, the gap between germline ends came to 10 bases. Germline values: CDR1 LNHDA, CDR2 SQIVND (reference sequence). The CDR3 has 13 residues. The sequencing sample was made of PBMCs or T cells enriched from blood (not recorded which). The rearrangement links TRBV19 to TRBJ2-1; D unclear. This TCR was sampled from a man in his late teens or twenties with acute COVID-19. The CDR3 bases are TGTGCCAGTAGTATTGCAGAATCTAATGAGCAGTTCTTC. This encodes CASSIAESNEQFF.